This is a list of T cell receptor beta chains from one sample in a study of blood T cell repertoires in COVID-19. The protocol was immunoSEQ multiplex PCR, while the TCRdb copy is restricted to in-frame clones and leaves out a portion. In the table there are more than 400,000 clones, around 85% of which are singletons. The sample consisted of peripheral blood. The receptor set was obtained from a human donor in a cohort sampled during active COVID-19. Both conserved end residues are part of each CDR3. Each record gives: clone size, J gene, V gene, D gene, CDR3 DNA, CDR3 protein. The D gene is left open where the match is weak. The size field is filled for only some rows; it gives once, few, many or a size class.

clone_size: .; j_call: TRBJ1-6; v_call: TRBV18; d_call: .; cdr3_nt: TGTGCCAGCTCGCCAAAGGACAGTTATAATTCACCCCTCCACTTT; cdr3_aa: CASSPKDSYNSPLHF
clone_size: .; j_call: TRBJ2-5; v_call: TRBV5-1; d_call: TRBD2; cdr3_nt: TGCGCCAGCAGCTTTACTAGCGGGCAAGAGACCCAGTACTTC; cdr3_aa: CASSFTSGQETQYF
clone_size: .; j_call: TRBJ1-1; v_call: TRBV30; d_call: .; cdr3_nt: TGTGCCTGGAGTGTTCGCGTACCGAACACTGAAGCTTTCTTT; cdr3_aa: CAWSVRVPNTEAFF
clone_size: .; j_call: TRBJ1-1; v_call: TRBV7-9; d_call: TRBD1; cdr3_nt: TGTGCCAGCAGCTTTCAGGGACAGCTGAACACTGAAGCTTTCTTT; cdr3_aa: CASSFQGQLNTEAFF
clone_size: .; j_call: TRBJ1-6; v_call: TRBV7-2; d_call: TRBD1; cdr3_nt: TGTGCCAGCAGCTTTGGGACAGGGGGCGAGCCCCTCCACTTT; cdr3_aa: CASSFGTGGEPLHF
clone_size: .; j_call: TRBJ2-7; v_call: TRBV28; d_call: .; cdr3_nt: TGTGCCAGCAGTTTATCCCGAACAGGCGAGCAGTACTTC; cdr3_aa: CASSLSRTGEQYF
clone_size: .; j_call: TRBJ1-1; v_call: TRBV6-5; d_call: TRBD1; cdr3_nt: TGTGCCAGCAGATTAAACAGGGGTAGCACTGAAGCTTTCTTT; cdr3_aa: CASRLNRGSTEAFF
clone_size: .; j_call: TRBJ1-3; v_call: TRBV4-1; d_call: .; cdr3_nt: TGCGCCAGCAGCCAAGGCCTACCCCCAGGTGGATATGGAAACACCATATATTTT; cdr3_aa: CASSQGLPPGGYGNTIYF
clone_size: .; j_call: TRBJ1-2; v_call: TRBV19; d_call: .; cdr3_nt: TGTGCCAGCAGACAGATGTCTAACTATGGCTACACCTTC; cdr3_aa: CASRQMSNYGYTF
clone_size: .; j_call: TRBJ2-2; v_call: TRBV7-2; d_call: TRBD2; cdr3_nt: TGTGCCAGCAGCTTAGGGCGGGAGAAGAACGGGGAGCTGTTTTTT; cdr3_aa: CASSLGREKNGELFF
clone_size: .; j_call: TRBJ1-2; v_call: TRBV28; d_call: TRBD1; cdr3_nt: TGTGCCAGCAGTCGACAGGGGGCGCGCGATGGCTACACCTTC; cdr3_aa: CASSRQGARDGYTF
clone_size: .; j_call: TRBJ1-3; v_call: TRBV29-1; d_call: .; cdr3_nt: TGCAGCGTGACACAGGTCTCCGACGGAAACACCATATATTTT; cdr3_aa: CSVTQVSDGNTIYF
clone_size: once; j_call: TRBJ1-2; v_call: TRBV7-9; d_call: TRBD1; cdr3_nt: TGTGCCAGCAGCTCCGGGACAGGGACGTTTTCGAGAGATGGCTACACCTTC; cdr3_aa: CASSSGTGTFSRDGYTF
clone_size: .; j_call: TRBJ1-1; v_call: TRBV19; d_call: .; cdr3_nt: TGTGCCAGTAGTAACACGATTAACACTGAAGCTTTCTTT; cdr3_aa: CASSNTINTEAFF
clone_size: once; j_call: TRBJ2-3; v_call: TRBV27; d_call: .; cdr3_nt: TGTGCCAGCAGTCGAAGGGACTCGCCTACTTTCACAGATACGCAGTATTTT; cdr3_aa: CASSRRDSPTFTDTQYF
clone_size: .; j_call: TRBJ2-1; v_call: TRBV30; d_call: TRBD2; cdr3_nt: TGTGCCTGGAGCGGATTGTGGGAGGCGGGAGGTAATGAGCAGTTCTTC; cdr3_aa: CAWSGLWEAGGNEQFF
clone_size: .; j_call: TRBJ2-7; v_call: TRBV19; d_call: .; cdr3_nt: TGTGCCAGTAGTCCGGGGGACGTCTACGAGCAGTACTTC; cdr3_aa: CASSPGDVYEQYF
clone_size: .; j_call: TRBJ2-3; v_call: TRBV24-1; d_call: .; cdr3_nt: TGTGCCACCAGTAGGTCGGGACTTAATACGCAGTATTTT; cdr3_aa: CATSRSGLNTQYF
clone_size: .; j_call: TRBJ2-1; v_call: TRBV19; d_call: .; cdr3_nt: TGTGCCAGTGGGGCAGGGGGGCATCTTGAGCAGTTCTTC; cdr3_aa: CASGAGGHLEQFF
clone_size: .; j_call: TRBJ1-1; v_call: TRBV5-5; d_call: TRBD1; cdr3_nt: TGTGCCAGCAGCTTAGGACAGGGGACTGCTGAAGCTTTCTTT; cdr3_aa: CASSLGQGTAEAFF
clone_size: .; j_call: TRBJ2-1; v_call: TRBV5-4; d_call: .; cdr3_nt: TGTGCCAGTACAGGCTACAATGAGCAGTTCTTC; cdr3_aa: CASTGYNEQFF
clone_size: few; j_call: TRBJ2-3; v_call: TRBV11-3; d_call: .; cdr3_nt: TGTGCCAGCAGCTCGCTAGGTGTAACGCAGTATTTT; cdr3_aa: CASSSLGVTQYF
clone_size: .; j_call: TRBJ2-3; v_call: TRBV25-1; d_call: TRBD2; cdr3_nt: TGTGCCAGCAGAGAGGCGGGAGGGCCGATCACAGATACGCAGTATTTT; cdr3_aa: CASREAGGPITDTQYF
clone_size: .; j_call: TRBJ2-1; v_call: TRBV7-7; d_call: .; cdr3_nt: TGTGCTAGCAGCTACGACAGGATCCTCAGAATCAGCTCCTACAATGAGCAGTTCTTC; cdr3_aa: CASSYDRILRISSYNEQFF
clone_size: few; j_call: TRBJ2-7; v_call: TRBV19; d_call: .; cdr3_nt: TGTGCCAGTAGGCAAGGACAGAACTCCTACGAGCAGTACTTC; cdr3_aa: CASRQGQNSYEQYF
clone_size: .; j_call: TRBJ2-6; v_call: TRBV19; d_call: .; cdr3_nt: TGTGCCAGTAGTATTCAGCGCTCTGGGGCCAACGTCCTGACTTTC; cdr3_aa: CASSIQRSGANVLTF
clone_size: .; j_call: TRBJ2-1; v_call: TRBV30; d_call: TRBD2; cdr3_nt: TGTGCCTGGAGTCCTAGCGGGAGGGGGCGGGATGAGCAGTTCTTC; cdr3_aa: CAWSPSGRGRDEQFF
clone_size: .; j_call: TRBJ2-7; v_call: TRBV7-8; d_call: .; cdr3_nt: TGTGCCAGCAGCCTCTACCGGTACGAGCAGTACTTC; cdr3_aa: CASSLYRYEQYF
clone_size: .; j_call: TRBJ1-1; v_call: TRBV3-1/TRBV3-2; d_call: .; cdr3_nt: TGTGCCAGCAGCCGCACAAGAAACACTGAAGCTTTCTTT; cdr3_aa: CASSRTRNTEAFF